The 32 T cell receptor beta chains below come from one sample, sequenced in a study of T cell responses to AZD1222 COVID-19 vaccine. Repertoires were generated with immunoSEQ multiplex PCR, while TCRdb's copy carries only in-frame clones and drops some. The data hold around 76,000 clones, with 65% to 85% observed a single time. This specimen consisted of peripheral blood, obtained on day 0 of AZD1222 vaccination. The receptors stem from an adult in good health.

This chain connects TRBV6-6 to TRBJ2-1; tentative D call: TRBD2 (7 bases). The V end was cut by 7 bases, the J end by 4 bases, with 14 bases between. The CDR3 totals 14 residues. Germline CDR1 MNHNY, CDR2 SVGAGI (reference sequence). CDR3 amino acids: CASTPGGTYNEQFF. In nucleotides, the CDR3 is TGTGCCAGCACCCCGGGGGGCACGTACAATGAGCAGTTCTTC.

This rearrangement joins TRBV5-1 to TRBJ2-3; D remains unclear. CDR1 and CDR2 (germline): SGHRS, YFSETQ. The CDR3 has 14 amino acids. The V end lost 1 base, the J end lost 3 bases, and 9 bases lay between the germline ends. The CDR3 region is CASSLIPRTDTQYF. CDR3 nucleotide sequence: TGCGCCAGCAGCTTGATACCTCGGACAGATACGCAGTATTTT.

V is TRBV11-2 and J is TRBJ2-2, with D unclear. CDR1 and CDR2 from the germline V gene are SGHAT and FQNNGV. Trimming took 3 bases from V and 0 from J, leaving 5 bases between them. The CDR3 runs 14 residues. Here the CDR3 DNA reads TGTGCCAGCAGCTTTTCGGCGAACACCGGGGAGCTGTTTTTT. Translated, it gives CASSFSANTGELFF.

This clone was counted once. The chain joins TRBV9 to TRBJ2-7; D may be TRBD1 or TRBD2 (5 bases each). This CDR3 comprises 11 residues. Germline-derived CDR1 and CDR2 are SGDLS and YYNGEE. The V and J ends lost 0 bases and 7 bases respectively, with 5 bases between them. Here the CDR3 reads CASSVGGEQYF. CDR3 in DNA: TGTGCCAGCAGCGTAGGGGGGGAGCAGTACTTC.

V gene TRBV6-5 combines with J gene TRBJ2-6; D unclear. This CDR3 is 15 amino acids long. The germline CDR1 and CDR2 sequences are MNHEY and SVGAGI. With 4 bases removed from V and 2 bases from J, the gap between germline ends came to 9 bases. The chain's CDR3 is CASSLTVAGANVLTF. The CDR3 DNA reads as TGTGCCAGCAGTTTAACAGTGGCTGGGGCCAACGTCCTGACTTTC.

The genes are TRBV7-8 and TRBJ1-4; 10 nucleotides match TRBD1. J gave up 8 bases and V 0 bases, and 6 bases lay outside the gene matches. CDR1 and CDR2 (germline): SGHVS, FQNEAQ. The CDR3 loop spans 16 amino acids. The CDR3 nucleotides read TGTGCCAGCAGCTTAGCCTGGACAGGGGGTATAGAAAAACTGTTTTTT. Its protein is CASSLAWTGGIEKLFF. The full variable domain, with the rest looked up from reference TRBV7-8 and TRBJ1-4, is GAGVSQSPRYKVAKRGQDVALRCDPISGHVSLFWYQQALGQGPEFLTYFQNEAQLDKSGLPSDRFFAERPEGSVSTLKIQRTQQEDSAVYLCASSLAWTGGIEKLFFGSGTQLSVL.

This chain uses TRBV6-6 with TRBJ1-3; tentative D call: TRBD1 (5 bases). Germline CDR1 and CDR2: MNHNY and SVGAGI (reference sequence). This CDR3 is built from 15 residues. V shed 4 bases and J shed 2 bases, with 12 bases lying between them. The CDR3 spells CASSFQGSPGNTIYF. In DNA, the CDR3 is TGTGCCAGCAGTTTTCAGGGTTCACCTGGAAACACCATATATTTT.

CDR3 residues: CATSPRQQETQYF. The CDR3 DNA follows: TGTGCCACCAGCCCCCGACAGCAAGAGACCCAGTACTTC. J is TRBJ2-5 and V is TRBV15; D may be TRBD1 (5 bases). The CDR3 spans 13 residues. The germline V and J ends were trimmed by 5 bases and 2 bases, with 9 bases remaining between them. CDR1 LNHNV and CDR2 YYDKDF come from the germline V gene (reference sequence).

This chain joins TRBV6-1 and TRBJ1-1; no clear D. The CDR3 totals 15 residues. Germline-derived CDR1 and CDR2 are MNHNS and SASEGT. Trimming removed 3 bases from V and 1 base from J, with 12 bases in between. CDR3 bases: TGTGCCAGCAGTGAGTTAGCCCCGCCGAACACTGAAGCTTTCTTT. It codes for CASSELAPPNTEAFF.

The rearrangement uses TRBV2 and TRBJ1-1; the D gene is possibly TRBD1 (5 bases). The V and J ends lost 6 bases and 11 bases respectively, with 19 bases between them. Germline CDR1 is SNHLY and CDR2 is FYNNEI. The CDR3 covers 13 residues. The CDR3 nucleotides are TGTGCCAGCAGGACACCCTGGGACGGGTCGGCTTTCTTT. As protein: CASRTPWDGSAFF.

This rearrangement joins TRBV7-9 to TRBJ1-1; perhaps TRBD1 as D (5 bases). Looked up from germline, CDR1 is SEHNR and CDR2 is FQNEAQ (reference sequence). The ends were cut back, 2 bases at V and 1 base at J, with 8 bases in the middle. The CDR3 has 14 residues. The CDR3 sequence: CASSLPDRNTEAFF. CDR3 nucleotide sequence: TGTGCCAGCAGCTTACCAGACAGGAACACTGAAGCTTTCTTT. Together with reference TRBV7-9 and TRBJ1-1, the CDR3 gives the full variable domain: DTGVSQNPRHKITKRGQNVTFRCDPISEHNRLYWYRQTLGQGPEFLTYFQNEAQLEKSRLLSDRFSAERPKGSFSTLEIQRTEQGDSAMYLCASSLPDRNTEAFFGQGTRLTVV.

The chain links TRBV10-3 to TRBJ2-5; the D is unclear. Trimming took 1 base from V and 2 from J, leaving 5 bases between them. This CDR3 is built from 13 residues. Germline CDR1 reads ENHRY; CDR2 reads SYGVKD. The CDR3 DNA sequence: TGTGCCATCAGTGAGTTGTCACAAGAGACCCAGTACTTC. Translating gives CAISELSQETQYF.

This chain joins TRBV6-1 and TRBJ1-3, with TRBD1 matching over 7 bases. Germline CDR1 reads MNHNS; CDR2 reads SASEGT. The J segment lost 7 bases and the V segment lost 2 bases, leaving 17 bases of the junction unmatched. The CDR3 runs 18 residues. The CDR3 here is CASSEPGDSAFPGNTIYF. Written as DNA, the CDR3 is TGTGCCAGCAGTGAACCGGGGGACAGCGCTTTTCCGGGGAACACCATATATTTT.

V and J are TRBV6-2 or TRBV6-3 and TRBJ1-5; weak D call: TRBD1 (6 bases). The CDR3 is 14 residues long. The germline gives CDR1 MNHEY, CDR2 SVGEGT. V was shortened by 6 bases and J by 7 bases, with 16 bases between the two germline ends. CDR3 in DNA: TGTGCCAGCAGCCAAGACAGGATTTGGCAGCCCCAGCATTTT. This translates into CASSQDRIWQPQHF.

The gene calls are TRBV10-3 and TRBJ2-5, with 10 bases that match TRBD2. Germline assignment: CDR1 ENHRY and CDR2 SYGVKD. The CDR3 is 16 amino acids. V lost 1 base and J lost 5; bases outside the gene matches: 7. CDR3 nucleotides: TGTGCCATCAGTGAGTGGGAGCGGGGGGGCCAGGAGACCCAGTACTTC. The encoded protein is CAISEWERGGQETQYF.

This clone was observed once. The genes are TRBV5-1 and TRBJ2-1, with D perhaps being TRBD1 or TRBD2 (5 bases each). This CDR3 region has 16 residues. Germline V gene lookup returns CDR1 SGHRS and CDR2 YFSETQ. Deletions cut 4 bases from V and 0 bases from J, with 14 bases between. The CDR3 DNA is TGCGCCAGCAGCGGGGGTCAGCTAACCTCCTACAATGAGCAGTTCTTC. It encodes CASSGGQLTSYNEQFF.

DNA of the CDR3: TGTGCCTGGAGTCCCGGGCCCGCTAATGAAAAACTGTTTTTT. Protein product: CAWSPGPANEKLFF. The chain uses TRBV30 and TRBJ1-4; D remains unclear. The CDR3 sequence is 14 residues long. Germline values: CDR1 GTSNPN, CDR2 SVGIG (reference sequence). Deletions cut 2 bases from V and 3 bases from J, with 10 bases between.

The chain uses TRBV7-6 and TRBJ2-5; D assignment may be TRBD1 or TRBD2 (6 bases each). V lost 3 bases to trimming and J lost 0 bases, with 8 bases between them. The CDR3 is made up of 14 amino acids. The germline V gene has CDR1 SGHVS and CDR2 FNYEAQ. The CDR3 nucleotides read TGTGCCAGCAGCTTGGGGGGCTACCAAGAGACCCAGTACTTC. This sequence encodes CASSLGGYQETQYF. Drawing the rest from reference TRBV7-6 and TRBJ2-5, the complete variable domain is GAGVSQSPRYKVTKRGQDVALRCDPISGHVSLYWYRQALGQGPEFLTYFNYEAQQDKSGLPNDRFSAERPEGSISTLTIQRTEQRDSAMYRCASSLGGYQETQYFGPGTRLLVL.

The chain employs TRBV19 and TRBJ2-2; D might be TRBD1 (7 bases). V shed 3 bases and J shed 1 base, with 9 bases lying between them. This CDR3 has 15 residues. Germline assignment: CDR1 LNHDA and CDR2 SQIVND (reference sequence). The CDR3 loop is CASSIQGGNTGELFF. CDR3 in DNA: TGTGCCAGTAGTATCCAGGGGGGGAACACCGGGGAGCTGTTTTTT.

The chain links TRBV7-3 to TRBJ1-1, with 7 bases that match TRBD1. This CDR3 spans 16 amino acids. From germline, CDR1 is SGHTA and CDR2 FQGTGA. The ends lost 5 bases at V and 0 bases at J; junction bases unmatched: 9. CDR3 loop: CASSPHQQGMNTEAFF. In nucleotides, the CDR3 is TGTGCCAGCAGCCCACATCAACAGGGGATGAACACTGAAGCTTTCTTT.

This sequence joins TRBV6-5 and TRBJ1-2; tentatively, D is TRBD1 (6 bases). CDR1 is MNHEY, CDR2 SVGAGI, per germline. V was cut by 0 bases and J by 4 bases, with 12 bases left in between. This CDR3 contains 15 residues. CDR3: CASSYSGQTTYGYTF. The CDR3, as DNA: TGTGCCAGCAGTTACTCTGGACAGACCACCTATGGCTACACCTTC.

This chain joins TRBV5-1 and TRBJ2-3, with D unresolved. This CDR3 contains 12 residues. V dropped 0 bases and J dropped 6 bases, with 5 bases sitting between them. Germline CDR1 is SGHRS and CDR2 is YFSETQ. The CDR3 region has the DNA TGCGCCAGCAGCTTGGATTTGGATACGCAGTATTTT. Translation: CASSLDLDTQYF.

The genes are TRBV28 and TRBJ2-3, with a possible D match to TRBD2 (5 bases). Germline V gene sequence: CDR1 MDHEN, CDR2 SYDVKM. CDR3 length equals 14 residues. The V and J ends lost 2 bases and 9 bases respectively, with 15 bases between them. CDR3 DNA: TGTGCCAGCAGTTTAGGGGATCTGAGGGTCACGCAGTATTTT. Residues: CASSLGDLRVTQYF.

The chain couples TRBV19 to TRBJ2-3; 7 positions match TRBD1. Germline assignment: CDR1 LNHDA and CDR2 SQIVND (reference sequence). J was trimmed by 5 bases and V by 8 bases; bases with no gene match: 13. The CDR3 has 15 residues. The CDR3 DNA reads as TGTGCCAGTGGGGACAGAGGAGCCGCTGAAGATACGCAGTATTTT. Translating gives CASGDRGAAEDTQYF.

The chain carries TRBV29-1 and TRBJ1-1, with D possibly matching TRBD1 (5 bases). The CDR3 is 13 residues long. The V and J ends lost 0 bases and 11 bases respectively, with 16 bases between them. From germline, CDR1 is SQVTM and CDR2 ANQGSEA. In DNA form, the CDR3 reads TGCAGCGTTGAAGAGAACAGGCTTGTAGCGGCTTTCTTT. It encodes CSVEENRLVAAFF.

This clone was counted between two and nine times. V is TRBV7-9 and J is TRBJ1-5, with D maybe TRBD1 (6 bases). Trimming took 5 bases from V and 4 from J, leaving 9 bases between them. The CDR3 covers 13 residues. Germline V CDR1 and CDR2: SEHNR, FQNEAQ (reference sequence). In DNA form, the CDR3 reads TGTGCCAGCAGCCGCGGGACAAATCAGCCCCAGCATTTT. Amino acid sequence: CASSRGTNQPQHF. The entire variable domain, with the rest obtained from reference TRBV7-9 and TRBJ1-5, is as follows: DTGVSQNPRHKITKRGQNVTFRCDPISEHNRLYWYRQTLGQGPEFLTYFQNEAQLEKSRLLSDRFSAERPKGSFSTLEIQRTEQGDSAMYLCASSRGTNQPQHFGDGTRLSIL.

The J gene is TRBJ2-6, the V gene TRBV6-4; D could derive from TRBD1 or TRBD2 (5 bases each). This CDR3 has 15 amino acids. Per the germline V gene, CDR1 is MRHNA and CDR2 is SNTAGT. V lost 2 bases to trimming and J lost 0 bases, with 5 bases between them. This CDR3 reads CASSDGTSGANVLTF. The CDR3 nucleotides read TGTGCCAGCAGTGACGGGACCTCTGGGGCCAACGTCCTGACTTTC.

This chain uses TRBV4-3 with TRBJ1-1; no reliable D call. The CDR3 has 16 residues. Between the trimmed V and J ends, which lost 0 bases and 0 bases, there was a span of 11 bases. Germline V gene lookup returns CDR1 LGHNA and CDR2 YSLEER. The CDR3 DNA reads as TGCGCCAGCAGCCAAGATCAAAATCCGATGAACACTGAAGCTTTCTTT. It specifies CASSQDQNPMNTEAFF.

This chain connects TRBV5-1 to TRBJ2-1; D is possibly TRBD1 (5 bases). The CDR3 is 15 residues long. With 0 bases removed from V and 9 bases from J, the gap between germline ends came to 16 bases. The germline CDR1 and CDR2 sequences are SGHRS and YFSETQ. The CDR3 sequence: CASSLGPKGQGEQFF. As DNA, the CDR3 is TGCGCCAGCAGCTTGGGCCCGAAGGGGCAGGGTGAGCAGTTCTTC.

This rearrangement joins TRBV30 to TRBJ1-1, with TRBD1 as a possible D gene (5 bases). The ends were cut back, 0 bases at V and 4 bases at J, with 9 bases in the middle. CDR1 and CDR2 (germline): GTSNPN, SVGIG (reference sequence). There are 13 residues in the CDR3. CDR3 region: CAWSVTGTTEAFF. The CDR3 coding sequence is TGTGCCTGGAGTGTCACCGGGACCACTGAAGCTTTCTTT.

V gene TRBV11-2 combines with J gene TRBJ1-1, with D possibly being TRBD1 (5 bases). The germline V gene encodes CDR1 SGHAT and CDR2 FQNNGV. The CDR3 has 14 amino acids. Trimming shortened V by 5 bases and J by 3 bases, and 13 bases separated the two germline ends. The CDR3 DNA reads as TGTGCCAGCAGCCCAGGGAGGAGGGACACTGAAGCTTTCTTT. It is translated as CASSPGRRDTEAFF.

The chain links TRBV7-3 to TRBJ1-2, with 7 nucleotides matching TRBD1. This CDR3 region has 15 residues. Germline CDR1 is SGHTA and CDR2 is FQGTGA. Losses at the gene ends were 2 bases for V and 0 bases for J; bases not matched to a gene: 3. The CDR3 nucleotides are TGTGCCAGCAGCTTAGGGACAGTTACTAACTATGGCTACACCTTC. Translating gives CASSLGTVTNYGYTF. Full variable domain (remainder filled in from reference TRBV7-3 and TRBJ1-2): GAGVSQTPSNKVTEKGKYVELRCDPISGHTALYWYRQSLGQGPEFLIYFQGTGAADDSGLPNDRFFAVRPEGSVSTLKIQRTERGDSAVYLCASSLGTVTNYGYTFGSGTRLTVV.